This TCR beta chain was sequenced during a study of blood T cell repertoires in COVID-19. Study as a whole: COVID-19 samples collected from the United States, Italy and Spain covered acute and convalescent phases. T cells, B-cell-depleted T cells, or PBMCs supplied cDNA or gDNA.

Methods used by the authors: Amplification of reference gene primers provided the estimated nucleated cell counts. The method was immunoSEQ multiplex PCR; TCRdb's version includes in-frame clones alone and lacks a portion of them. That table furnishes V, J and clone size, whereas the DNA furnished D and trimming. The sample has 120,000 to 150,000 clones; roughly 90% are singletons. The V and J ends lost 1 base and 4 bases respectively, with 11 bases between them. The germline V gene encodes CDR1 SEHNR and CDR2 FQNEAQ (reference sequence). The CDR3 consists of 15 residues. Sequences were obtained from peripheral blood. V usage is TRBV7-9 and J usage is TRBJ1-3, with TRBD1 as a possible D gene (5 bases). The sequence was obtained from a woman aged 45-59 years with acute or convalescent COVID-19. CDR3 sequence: CASSLVPRVGNTIYF. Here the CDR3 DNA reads TGTGCCAGCAGCTTAGTGCCCAGGGTAGGAAACACCATATATTTT.